This TCR beta chain was sequenced in a study of blood T cell repertoires in COVID-19. Overall study: T cells, B-cell-depleted T cells, or PBMCs supplied cDNA or gDNA.

This CDR3 spans 15 amino acids. The V gene lost 4 bases and the J gene lost 0 bases, with 13 bases spanning the gap. CDR1 SGDLS and CDR2 YYNGEE come from the germline V gene. In the original workflow: How many nucleated cells were present was estimated from reference gene primer amplification. Libraries were prepared by immunoSEQ multiplex PCR; TCRdb keeps only in-frame clonotypes and omits some of them. The DNA was the basis for D and trimming; V, J and clone size are from that table. The sample comprises around 200,000 clones, roughly nine tenths of which are singletons, and approximately 10% rests with the top ten. In this sample, this clone turned up a few times.

The sample comprised peripheral blood. This receptor was identified in an older woman with COVID-19, enrolled during active disease. V and J are TRBV9 and TRBJ1-1, with D tentatively TRBD1 (6 bases). CDR3 amino acids: CASSTHREMNTEAFF. Written as DNA, the CDR3 is TGTGCCAGCAGCACCCACAGGGAAATGAACACTGAAGCTTTCTTT.